The rows below give T cell receptor beta chains drawn from one sample of a study of technical replicates of blood from a handful of donors. Only in-frame clones appear in the TCRdb table, and some are missing; sequencing was by immunoSEQ multiplex PCR. The sample lists about 59,000 clones, 93% occurring once. The specimen was PBMCs. The receptors originated from a human donor in good health. Some clones in this sample may be carry-over from other donors' samples. Both conserved end residues are part of each CDR3. Fields, in order: J gene, clone size, D gene, V gene, CDR3 protein, CDR3 DNA. The D gene is left open where the match is weak. Only part of the rows carry a size: once, few, many, or a class if the clone is expanded.

J: TRBJ2-1; size: -; D: -; V: TRBV5-4; CDR3: CASSLDRAHEQFF; DNA: TGTGCCAGCAGCTTGGATCGCGCCCATGAGCAGTTCTTC
J: TRBJ1-1; size: -; D: TRBD1; V: TRBV6-5; CDR3: CASQGQMNTEAFF; DNA: TGTGCCAGCCAGGGACAGATGAACACTGAAGCTTTCTTT
J: TRBJ2-7; size: -; D: -; V: TRBV2; CDR3: CASSDSSGVYEQYF; DNA: TGTGCCAGCAGTGACAGCTCGGGAGTCTACGAGCAGTACTTC
J: TRBJ2-1; size: -; D: -; V: TRBV5-6; CDR3: CASSLGAGTLSEQFF; DNA: TGTGCCAGCAGCCTTGGGGCAGGGACTCTAAGTGAGCAGTTCTTC
J: TRBJ1-1; size: -; D: -; V: TRBV15; CDR3: CATSRETVNTEAFF; DNA: TGTGCCACCAGCAGAGAGACAGTGAACACTGAAGCTTTCTTT
J: TRBJ2-7; size: -; D: -; V: TRBV5-1; CDR3: CASSLAIGEAYEQYF; DNA: TGCGCCAGCAGCTTGGCCATAGGGGAAGCCTACGAGCAGTACTTC
J: TRBJ1-2; size: -; D: -; V: TRBV5-6; CDR3: CASSLSFGGYGYTF; DNA: TGTGCCAGCAGCTTGTCATTCGGCGGTTATGGCTACACCTTC
J: TRBJ2-5; size: once; D: TRBD1; V: TRBV15; CDR3: CATSRDRGLETQYF; DNA: TGTGCCACCAGCAGGGACAGGGGGCTAGAGACCCAGTACTTC
J: TRBJ2-1; size: -; D: -; V: TRBV29-1; CDR3: CSVQDSVRFF; DNA: TGCAGCGTTCAGGACAGTGTCAGATTCTTC
J: TRBJ2-2; size: -; D: TRBD1; V: TRBV29-1; CDR3: CSERRTGGTGELFF; DNA: TGCAGCGAGAGACGGACAGGGGGGACCGGGGAGCTGTTTTTT
J: TRBJ1-5; size: -; D: TRBD1; V: TRBV5-6; CDR3: CASSAGTDSNQPQHF; DNA: TGTGCCAGCAGCGCGGGGACAGACTCCAATCAGCCCCAGCATTTT
J: TRBJ1-1; size: -; D: TRBD1; V: TRBV7-8; CDR3: CASSLAGTGNTEAFF; DNA: TGTGCCAGCAGCTTAGCCGGGACAGGGAACACTGAAGCTTTCTTT
J: TRBJ2-1; size: -; D: -; V: TRBV5-4; CDR3: CASSENHNEQFF; DNA: TGCGCCAGCAGCGAGAATCACAATGAGCAGTTCTTC
J: TRBJ1-1; size: -; D: TRBD1; V: TRBV30; CDR3: CAWSVGQGMSEAFF; DNA: TGTGCCTGGAGTGTAGGACAGGGGATGTCTGAAGCTTTCTTT
J: TRBJ1-1; size: -; D: -; V: TRBV7-2; CDR3: CASSSYRVGGGTEAFF; DNA: TGTGCCAGCAGCTCTTACAGGGTCGGCGGCGGCACTGAAGCTTTCTTT
J: TRBJ1-6; size: once; D: TRBD1; V: TRBV10-3; CDR3: CAISGGQGKGNSPLHF; DNA: TGTGCCATCAGTGGGGGACAGGGCAAAGGTAATTCACCCCTCCACTTT
J: TRBJ2-5; size: -; D: TRBD2; V: TRBV4-1; CDR3: CASSQGSSGRAEETQYF; DNA: TGCGCCAGCAGCCAAGGGTCTAGCGGGAGGGCCGAAGAGACCCAGTACTTC
J: TRBJ2-3; size: once; D: -; V: TRBV5-4; CDR3: CASSLSFLGSTDTQYF; DNA: TGTGCCAGCAGCTTGTCCTTTCTAGGCAGCACAGATACGCAGTATTTT
J: TRBJ1-5; size: once; D: -; V: TRBV7-3; CDR3: CASTRDNYSNQPQHF; DNA: TGTGCCAGCACCCGGGACAACTATAGCAATCAGCCCCAGCATTTT
J: TRBJ2-3; size: -; D: TRBD2; V: TRBV29-1; CDR3: CSVELGASGGTDTQYF; DNA: TGCAGCGTTGAACTTGGGGCTAGCGGGGGCACAGATACGCAGTATTTT
J: TRBJ1-3; size: -; D: -; V: TRBV21-1; CDR3: CASSTPGQRFFTLYF; DNA: TGTGCCAGCAGCACCCCGGGACAGAGATTTTTCACCCTATATTTT
J: TRBJ2-3; size: -; D: -; V: TRBV19; CDR3: CASNNAVWADTQYF; DNA: TGTGCCAGTAACAATGCTGTTTGGGCTGATACGCAGTATTTT
J: TRBJ1-2; size: -; D: -; V: TRBV5-6; CDR3: CASSLRGLSYGYTF; DNA: TGTGCCAGCAGCCTTAGGGGTTTGTCCTATGGCTACACCTTC
J: TRBJ1-2; size: -; D: TRBD1; V: TRBV2; CDR3: CASSGDRAGYTF; DNA: TGTGCCAGCAGTGGGGACAGGGCTGGCTACACCTTC
J: TRBJ2-1; size: -; D: TRBD2; V: TRBV4-3; CDR3: CASSQELPPTGTSLDEQFF; DNA: TGCGCCAGCAGCCAAGAGCTACCACCGACCGGGACTAGCTTAGATGAGCAGTTCTTC
J: TRBJ1-2; size: -; D: TRBD1; V: TRBV11-2; CDR3: CASSLGPKGADGYTF; DNA: TGTGCCAGCAGCTTAGGGCCCAAGGGGGCAGATGGCTACACCTTC
J: TRBJ1-2; size: few; D: -; V: TRBV4-2; CDR3: CASSHGGGGYGYTF; DNA: TGTGCCAGCAGCCACGGGGGGGGAGGCTATGGCTACACCTTC
J: TRBJ2-6; size: -; D: -; V: TRBV7-3; CDR3: CASSLKGGGANVLTF; DNA: TGTGCCAGCAGCTTAAAAGGAGGAGGGGCCAACGTCCTGACTTTC
J: TRBJ2-5; size: once; D: TRBD2; V: TRBV20-1; CDR3: CSPWASGGHNF; DNA: TGCAGTCCCTGGGCTAGCGGGGGGCATAACTTC
J: TRBJ1-6; size: -; D: -; V: TRBV27; CDR3: CASSLEGYNSPLHF; DNA: TGTGCCAGCAGTCTCGAGGGCTATAATTCACCCCTCCACTTT
J: TRBJ2-5; size: -; D: -; V: TRBV10-3; CDR3: CAISENLGGTQYF; DNA: TGTGCCATCAGTGAGAACCTGGGGGGGACCCAGTACTTC
J: TRBJ2-7; size: -; D: -; V: TRBV11-2; CDR3: CASSFLGQGPYEQYF; DNA: TGTGCCAGCAGCTTTTTAGGTCAGGGCCCCTACGAGCAGTACTTC
J: TRBJ2-1; size: -; D: -; V: TRBV4-2; CDR3: CASSQELPVRFF; DNA: TGTGCCAGCAGCCAGGAGCTGCCGGTCCGGTTCTTC
J: TRBJ1-5; size: once; D: -; V: TRBV9; CDR3: CASSVLSGEVHESNQPQHF; DNA: TGTGCCAGCAGCGTTTTGTCAGGGGAAGTTCATGAAAGCAATCAGCCCCAGCATTTT
J: TRBJ2-3; size: -; D: TRBD2; V: TRBV5-6; CDR3: CASSRQGAGVDTQYF; DNA: TGTGCCAGCAGCCGACAAGGGGCGGGAGTGGATACGCAGTATTTT
J: TRBJ2-2; size: -; D: TRBD1; V: TRBV7-3; CDR3: CASANDRGAGELFF; DNA: TGTGCCAGCGCTAACGACAGGGGCGCCGGGGAGCTGTTTTTT
J: TRBJ2-1; size: -; D: TRBD2; V: TRBV4-1; CDR3: CASSQDALAGPYNEQFF; DNA: TGCGCCAGCAGCCAAGATGCCCTAGCGGGCCCTTACAATGAGCAGTTCTTC
J: TRBJ2-5; size: -; D: TRBD2; V: TRBV18; CDR3: CASSATSGQETQYF; DNA: TGTGCCAGCTCAGCCACTAGCGGCCAAGAGACCCAGTACTTC
J: TRBJ2-3; size: -; D: TRBD2; V: TRBV4-1; CDR3: CASSQSASGGTDTQYF; DNA: TGCGCCAGCAGCCAGTCGGCTAGCGGGGGCACAGATACGCAGTATTTT
J: TRBJ1-2; size: once; D: -; V: TRBV15; CDR3: CATSRGSSQGPNYGYTF; DNA: TGTGCCACCAGCAGAGGATCCTCACAGGGACCAAACTATGGCTACACCTTC
J: TRBJ2-7; size: -; D: TRBD2; V: TRBV18; CDR3: CASSLGLAETYEQYF; DNA: TGTGCCAGCTCACTGGGACTAGCGGAGACCTACGAGCAGTACTTC
J: TRBJ1-2; size: -; D: -; V: TRBV30; CDR3: CAWNPLGQYGYTF; DNA: TGTGCCTGGAACCCGTTGGGGCAATATGGCTACACCTTC
J: TRBJ2-6; size: few; D: -; V: TRBV7-3; CDR3: CASSLLPGGANVLTF; DNA: TGTGCCAGCAGCTTACTTCCGGGTGGGGCCAACGTCCTGACTTTC
J: TRBJ2-1; size: -; D: TRBD2; V: TRBV11-2; CDR3: CASSLGGGAYNEQFF; DNA: TGTGCCAGCAGCTTAGGCGGGGGGGCCTACAATGAGCAGTTCTTC
J: TRBJ1-2; size: -; D: -; V: TRBV2; CDR3: CASSEAGRGYGYTF; DNA: TGTGCCAGCAGTGAAGCGGGCCGGGGCTATGGCTACACCTTC